The clone carrying this T cell receptor beta chain was counted once. The germline V and J ends were trimmed by 3 bases and 4 bases, with 9 bases remaining between them. Germline loops: CDR1 MNHEY, CDR2 SMNVEV (reference sequence). This CDR3 contains 13 residues. This sample is drawn from a study of blood T cell repertoires in COVID-19. Study details: The analysed material was cDNA or gDNA that came from T cells, B-cell-depleted T cells, or PBMCs.

Sequencing used immunoSEQ multiplex PCR; TCRdb keeps in-frame clones, though not all of them. This sample yields 150,000 to 200,000 clones, of which approximately 84% are seen a single time; around 12% belongs to the top ten. The TCR sequence derives from a man in his fifties or sixties who had recovered from COVID-19. The chain joins TRBV27 to TRBJ1-1, with D perhaps TRBD1 (6 bases). Material: PBMCs or T cells enriched from blood (not recorded which). DNA of the CDR3: TGTGCCAGCAGTTTGGTGGACAGCACTGAAGCTTTCTTT. It codes for CASSLVDSTEAFF.